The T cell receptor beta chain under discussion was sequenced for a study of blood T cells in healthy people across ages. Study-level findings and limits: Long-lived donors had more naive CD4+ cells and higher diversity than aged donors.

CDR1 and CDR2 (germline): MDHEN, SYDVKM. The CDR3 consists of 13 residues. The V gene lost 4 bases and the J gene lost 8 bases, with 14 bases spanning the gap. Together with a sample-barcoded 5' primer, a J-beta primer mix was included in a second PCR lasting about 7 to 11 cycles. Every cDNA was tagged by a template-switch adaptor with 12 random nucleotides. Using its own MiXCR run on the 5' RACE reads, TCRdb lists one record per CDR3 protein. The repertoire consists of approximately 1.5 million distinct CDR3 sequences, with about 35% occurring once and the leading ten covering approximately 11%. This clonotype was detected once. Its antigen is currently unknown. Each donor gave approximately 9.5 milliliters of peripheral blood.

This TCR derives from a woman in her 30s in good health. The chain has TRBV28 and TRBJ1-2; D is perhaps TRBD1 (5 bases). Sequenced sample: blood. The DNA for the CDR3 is TGTGCCAGCAGTTCCGGACTTGGGGCAGGCTACACCTTC. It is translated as CASSSGLGAGYTF.